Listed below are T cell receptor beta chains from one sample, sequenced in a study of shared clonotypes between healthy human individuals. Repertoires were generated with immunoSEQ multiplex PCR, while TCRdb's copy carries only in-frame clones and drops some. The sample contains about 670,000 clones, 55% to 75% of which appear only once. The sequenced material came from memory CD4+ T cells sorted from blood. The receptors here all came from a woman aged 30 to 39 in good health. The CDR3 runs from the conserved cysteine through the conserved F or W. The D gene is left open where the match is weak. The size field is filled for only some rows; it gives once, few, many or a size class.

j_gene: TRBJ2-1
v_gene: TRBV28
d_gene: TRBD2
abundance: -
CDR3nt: TGTGCCAGCAGTTCCCTAGCGGGAGGGCCTCATGAGCAGTTCTTC
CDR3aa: CASSSLAGGPHEQFF

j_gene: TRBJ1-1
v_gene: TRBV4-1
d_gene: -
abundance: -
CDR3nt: TGCGCCAGCAGCCAAGAGGCGGCGAACACTGAAGCTTTCTTT
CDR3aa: CASSQEAANTEAFF

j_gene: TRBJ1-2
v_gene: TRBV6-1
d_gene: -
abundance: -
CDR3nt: TGTGCCAGCAGTGAATCGGCGTACTATGGCTACACCTTC
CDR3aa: CASSESAYYGYTF

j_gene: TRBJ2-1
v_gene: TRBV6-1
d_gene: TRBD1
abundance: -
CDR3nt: TGTGCCAGCAGTGAACCGGGACAGGCCTACAATGAGCAGTTCTTC
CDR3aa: CASSEPGQAYNEQFF

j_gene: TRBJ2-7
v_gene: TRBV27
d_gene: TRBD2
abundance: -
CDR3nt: TGTGCCAGCAGCCCTCTTAGCGGGAGAGGTGCCTACGAGCAGTACTTC
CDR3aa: CASSPLSGRGAYEQYF

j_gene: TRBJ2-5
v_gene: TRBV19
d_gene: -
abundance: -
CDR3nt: TGTGCCAGTAGAAAGACGGACGCGCCGACCCAGTACTTC
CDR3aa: CASRKTDAPTQYF

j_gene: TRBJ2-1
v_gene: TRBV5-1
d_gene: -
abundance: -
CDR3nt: TGCGCCAGCAGCTTGGCCTCCGACTCCTACAATGAGCAGTTCTTC
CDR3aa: CASSLASDSYNEQFF

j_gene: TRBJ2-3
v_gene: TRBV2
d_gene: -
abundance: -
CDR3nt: TGTGCCAGCAGGACTGACACCTACACAGATACGCAGTATTTT
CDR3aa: CASRTDTYTDTQYF

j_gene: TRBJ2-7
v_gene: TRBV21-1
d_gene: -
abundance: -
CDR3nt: TGTGCCAGCAGCAAAGATCACAGGGGGTTTTCCTACGAGCAGTACTTC
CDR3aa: CASSKDHRGFSYEQYF

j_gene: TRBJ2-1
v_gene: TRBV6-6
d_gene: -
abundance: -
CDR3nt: TGTGCCAGCAGTTACTCGTACAGCTACAATGAGCAGTTCTTC
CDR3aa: CASSYSYSYNEQFF

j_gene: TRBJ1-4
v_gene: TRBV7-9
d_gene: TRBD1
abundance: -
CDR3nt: TGTGCCAGCAGCTTCAGACAGGGTCCTAATGAAAAACTGTTTTTT
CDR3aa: CASSFRQGPNEKLFF

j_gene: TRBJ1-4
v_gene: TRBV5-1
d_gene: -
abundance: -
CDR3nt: TGCGCCAGCTCGCCCGGGGGAGCAACTAATGAAAAACTGTTTTTT
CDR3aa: CASSPGGATNEKLFF

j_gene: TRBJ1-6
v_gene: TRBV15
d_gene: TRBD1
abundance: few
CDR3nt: TGTGCCACCAGCAGCCAAAAACCGGGACAGGGACACTTGTTACCCCTCCACTTT
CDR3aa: CATSSQKPGQGHLLPLHF

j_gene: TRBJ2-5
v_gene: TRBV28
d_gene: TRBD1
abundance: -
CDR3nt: TGTGCCAGCAGTTTATACGCCGGGACAGGAGCAGCAAAGACCCAGTACTTC
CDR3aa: CASSLYAGTGAAKTQYF

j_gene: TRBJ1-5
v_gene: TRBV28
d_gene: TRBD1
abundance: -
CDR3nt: TGTGCCACCAAACAGGGGGAAACCTATAGCAATCAGCCCCAGCATTTT
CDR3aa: CATKQGETYSNQPQHF

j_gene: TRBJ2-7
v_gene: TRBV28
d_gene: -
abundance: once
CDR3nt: TGTGCCAGCAGCCCGGACGTCCGCGAGCAGTACTTC
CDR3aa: CASSPDVREQYF

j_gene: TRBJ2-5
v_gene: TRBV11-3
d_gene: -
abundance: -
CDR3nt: TGTGCCAGCAGCCGAAGCTATGGGGTGCGGGAGACCCAGTACTTC
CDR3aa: CASSRSYGVRETQYF

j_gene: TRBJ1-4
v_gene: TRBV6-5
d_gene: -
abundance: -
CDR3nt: TGTGCCACGTCGAGAGGGGATCGTGAAAAACTGTTTTTT
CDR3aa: CATSRGDREKLFF

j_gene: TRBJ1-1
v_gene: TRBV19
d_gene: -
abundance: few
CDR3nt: TGTGCCAGTAGGAAGAACAATCAGGGGAACACTGAAGCTTTCTTT
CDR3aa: CASRKNNQGNTEAFF

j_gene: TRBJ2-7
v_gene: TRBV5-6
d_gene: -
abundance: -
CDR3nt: TGTGCCAGCAGCTCAGTCCGGGGTTCCTACGAAGGGCAGTACTTC
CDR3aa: CASSSVRGSYEGQYF

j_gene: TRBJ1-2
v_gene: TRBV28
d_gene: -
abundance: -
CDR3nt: TGTGCCAGCAGCGGACAGAACTATGGCTACACCTTC
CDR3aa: CASSGQNYGYTF

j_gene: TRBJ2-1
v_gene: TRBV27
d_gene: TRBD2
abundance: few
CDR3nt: TGTGCCAGCAGCTCCGGGACTAGCGGGGGTAGGAGGCAGTTCTTC
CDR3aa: CASSSGTSGGRRQFF

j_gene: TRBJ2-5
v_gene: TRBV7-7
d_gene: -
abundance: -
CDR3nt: TGTGCCAGCAGCTTAGTCTCTGGCGTGGAGACCCAGTACTTC
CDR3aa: CASSLVSGVETQYF

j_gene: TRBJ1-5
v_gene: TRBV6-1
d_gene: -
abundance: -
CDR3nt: TGTGCCAGCATAGTCAGGGGTGTGGGTCAGCCCCAGCATTTT
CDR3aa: CASIVRGVGQPQHF

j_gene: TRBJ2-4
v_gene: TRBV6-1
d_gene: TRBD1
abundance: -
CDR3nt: TGTGCCAGCAGTGGACAGGGGGGAGTCATTCAGTACTTC
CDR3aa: CASSGQGGVIQYF

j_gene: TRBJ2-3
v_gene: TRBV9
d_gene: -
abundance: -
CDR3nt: TGTGCCAGCAGCGTAGCGGAGGTAACAGATACGCAGTATTTT
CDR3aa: CASSVAEVTDTQYF

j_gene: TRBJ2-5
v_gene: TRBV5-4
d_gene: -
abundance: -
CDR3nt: TGTGCCAGCAGCCGGACCCAAGAGACCCAGTACTTC
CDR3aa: CASSRTQETQYF

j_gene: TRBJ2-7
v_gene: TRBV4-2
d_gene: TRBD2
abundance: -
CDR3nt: TGTGCCAGCAGCCAAGCTCGACTAGCGGGAGGTCTCGAGCAGTACTTC
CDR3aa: CASSQARLAGGLEQYF

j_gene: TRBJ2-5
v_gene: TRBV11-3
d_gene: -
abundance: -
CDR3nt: TGTGCCAGCAGCTTAGGGGCAGGGCAAGAGACCCAGTACTTC
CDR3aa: CASSLGAGQETQYF

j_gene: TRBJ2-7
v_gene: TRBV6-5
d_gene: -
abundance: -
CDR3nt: TGTGCCAGCAGTTACTGGGGGGACTCACGTAGCCCCGAGCAGTACTTC
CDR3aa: CASSYWGDSRSPEQYF

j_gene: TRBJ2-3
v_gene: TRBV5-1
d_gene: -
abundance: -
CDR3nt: TGCGCCAGCAGCTTTTCGGGGGCCCCAAGCACAGATACGCAGTATTTT
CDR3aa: CASSFSGAPSTDTQYF

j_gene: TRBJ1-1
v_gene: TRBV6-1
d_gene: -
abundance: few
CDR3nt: TGTGCCAGCAGGCAGGGCTCCACTGAAGCTTTCTTT
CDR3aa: CASRQGSTEAFF

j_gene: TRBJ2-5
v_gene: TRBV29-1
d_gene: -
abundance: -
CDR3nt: TGCAGCGTTGATCCCCACCTACAGGTTGAGCACTTC
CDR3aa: CSVDPHLQVEHF

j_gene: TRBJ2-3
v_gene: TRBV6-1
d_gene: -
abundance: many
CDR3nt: TGTGCCAGCAGCTACAGGGCCGGCACAGATACGCAGTATTTT
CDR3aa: CASSYRAGTDTQYF

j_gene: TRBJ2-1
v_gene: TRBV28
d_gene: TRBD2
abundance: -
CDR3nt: TGTGCCAGCAACTTAGGTGGGGCGGGAGGGAGTTGGGCTGGGCAGTTCTTC
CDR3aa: CASNLGGAGGSWAGQFF

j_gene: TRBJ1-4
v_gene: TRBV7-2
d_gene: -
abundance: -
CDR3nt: TGTGCCAGCAGCAAGTTGGGGAGTGGGGAAAAACTGTTTTTT
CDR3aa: CASSKLGSGEKLFF

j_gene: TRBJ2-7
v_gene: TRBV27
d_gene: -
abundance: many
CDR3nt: TGTGCCAGCACCCCTCCGGCGGGGTACAAGCAGTACTTC
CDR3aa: CASTPPAGYKQYF

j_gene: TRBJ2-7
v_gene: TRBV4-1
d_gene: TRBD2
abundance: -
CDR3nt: TGCGCCAGCAGCCCTAGCGGGTTGAGCTCCTACGAGCAGTACTTC
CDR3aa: CASSPSGLSSYEQYF

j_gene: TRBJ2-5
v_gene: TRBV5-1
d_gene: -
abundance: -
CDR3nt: TGCGCCAGCAGCTTGGGTGCCCAAGAGACCCAGTACTTC
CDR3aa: CASSLGAQETQYF

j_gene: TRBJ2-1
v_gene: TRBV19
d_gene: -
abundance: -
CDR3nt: TGTGCCAGTAGTATAGGGCTGTTGGCTAATGAGCAGTTCTTC
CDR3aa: CASSIGLLANEQFF

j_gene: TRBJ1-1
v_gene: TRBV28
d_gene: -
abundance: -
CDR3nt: TGTGCCAGCAGTTTTTTCGGCAGTAGGAACACTGAAGCTTTCTTT
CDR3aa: CASSFFGSRNTEAFF

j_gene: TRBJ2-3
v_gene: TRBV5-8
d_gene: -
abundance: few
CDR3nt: TGTGCCAGCAGCTTGGCCGGAGGGGGGCCGACGTACACAGATACGCAGTATTTT
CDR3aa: CASSLAGGGPTYTDTQYF

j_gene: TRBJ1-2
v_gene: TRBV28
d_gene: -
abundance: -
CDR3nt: TGTGCCAGCAGCGACAGGCGACCAGGAGGCTACACCTTC
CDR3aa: CASSDRRPGGYTF

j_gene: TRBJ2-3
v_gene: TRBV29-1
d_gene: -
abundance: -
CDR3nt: TGCAGCGTTGGAGGTAGCGGAGGCTTTACGCAGTATTTT
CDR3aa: CSVGGSGGFTQYF

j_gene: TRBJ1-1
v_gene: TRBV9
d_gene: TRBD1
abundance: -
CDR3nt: TGTGCCAGCAGCCCCAGGACAGGGGACCACACTGAAGCTTTCTTT
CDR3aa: CASSPRTGDHTEAFF

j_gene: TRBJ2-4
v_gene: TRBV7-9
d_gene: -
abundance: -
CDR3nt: TGTGCCAGCAGCCGGGCTGGCTCAGAAAACATTCAGTACTTC
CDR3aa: CASSRAGSENIQYF

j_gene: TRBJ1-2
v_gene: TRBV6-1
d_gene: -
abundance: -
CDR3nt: TGTGCCAGCAGTGAAGCGCTAATGGGGAACTATGGCTACACCTTC
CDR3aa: CASSEALMGNYGYTF

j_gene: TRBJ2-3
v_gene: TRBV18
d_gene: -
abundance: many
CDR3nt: TGTGCCAGCTCCCCACCGGGACCACCCACAGATACGCAGTATTTT
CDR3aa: CASSPPGPPTDTQYF

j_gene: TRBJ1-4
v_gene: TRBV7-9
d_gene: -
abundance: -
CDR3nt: TGTGCCACCGGGGGGCAGGGGTCTGCTAATGAAAAACTGTTTTTT
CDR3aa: CATGGQGSANEKLFF

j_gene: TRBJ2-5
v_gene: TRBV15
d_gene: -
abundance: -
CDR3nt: TGTGCCACCAGCAGAGATCCCCCCACTCTGACCGAGACCCAGTACTTC
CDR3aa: CATSRDPPTLTETQYF

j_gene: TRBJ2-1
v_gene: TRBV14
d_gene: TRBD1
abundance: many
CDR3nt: TGTGCCAGCAGCCCGGGACAGTACAATGAGCAGTTCTTC
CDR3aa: CASSPGQYNEQFF

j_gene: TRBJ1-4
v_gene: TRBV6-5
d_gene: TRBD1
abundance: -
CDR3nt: TGTGCCAGCTCCGTCATACAGGGGAATGAAAAACTGTTTTTT
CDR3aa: CASSVIQGNEKLFF

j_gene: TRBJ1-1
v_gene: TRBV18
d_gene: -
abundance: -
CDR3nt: TGTGCCAGCTCACCACCGGTTGGGGGTAACACTGAAGCTTTCTTT
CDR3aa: CASSPPVGGNTEAFF